The T cell receptor (beta chain) described here comes from a study of cytomegalovirus exposure and HLA in healthy donors. Study at large: HLA-typed donors were the source of about 85 million unique TCRs, which an early data release held. Study-level points and caveats: Later analysis suggested most CMV-associated TCR beta chains were HLA-restricted.

Germline V gives CDR1 ENHRY, CDR2 SYGVKD. The CDR3 length is 17 residues. V lost 0 bases and J lost 3, with 12 bases in between. 60 Vbeta and 13 Jbeta primers were used in PCR. Some clones are missing from TCRdb's copy, which holds only in-frame ones; the method was immunoSEQ multiplex PCR. The table lists under 110,000 clones, 76% of them singletons, with around 4.1% in the top ten. Remarks on this clone: Its antigen is not known.

Sequenced material: PBMCs. The rearrangement uses TRBV10-3 and TRBJ2-6, with D perhaps TRBD2 (6 bases). The source of this sequence is a man between 35 and 55 years old in good health and CMV-seronegative. This CDR3 reads CAISESAWGVGANVLTF. As DNA, the CDR3 is TGTGCCATCAGTGAGTCGGCTTGGGGGGTTGGGGCCAACGTCCTGACTTTC.